This passage covers 22 T cell receptor beta chains from one sample sequenced in a study of T cell changes during pregnancy in multiple sclerosis. The table came from immunoSEQ multiplex PCR; TCRdb's copy has only in-frame clones and leaves some out. The repertoire holds around 39,000 clones, with about 90% as singletons. Sample: CD4+ T cells from peripheral blood mononuclear cells, taken before pregnancy. The receptors come from a female donor with multiple sclerosis, enrolled in a pregnancy study.

The rearrangement joins TRBV29-1 to TRBJ2-1; 16 nucleotides line up with TRBD2. There are 17 residues in the CDR3. Germline V gives CDR1 SQVTM, CDR2 ANQGSEA. Trimming at V came to 1 base and at J to 7 bases, leaving 7 bases not matched to a gene. The CDR3 loop reads CSVEGGLAGGPRNEQFF. CDR3 in DNA: TGCAGCGTTGAAGGGGGACTAGCGGGAGGGCCGCGGAATGAGCAGTTCTTC.

The chain couples TRBV30 to TRBJ2-7; TRBD1 is a possible D gene (5 bases). Per the germline V gene, CDR1 is GTSNPN and CDR2 is SVGIG (reference sequence). This CDR3 is 12 amino acids long. V lost 4 bases and J 3 bases, leaving 10 bases between the germline ends. Here the CDR3 reads CAWKGSGYEQYF. DNA for the CDR3: TGTGCCTGGAAGGGGTCCGGCTACGAGCAGTACTTC.

This rearrangement joins TRBV11-2 to TRBJ1-1; the D is unclear. CDR3 size: 16 residues. Germline CDR1 SGHAT, CDR2 FQNNGV. V shed 2 bases and J shed 0 bases, with 13 bases lying between them. The CDR3 bases are TGTGCCAGCAGCTTACTTAGAACGTCCATGAACACTGAAGCTTTCTTT. It yields the protein CASSLLRTSMNTEAFF.

The gene calls are TRBV19 and TRBJ2-1, with TRBD2 matching over 13 bases. Trimming at V came to 4 bases and at J to 0 bases, leaving 3 bases not matched to a gene. Germline V gene lookup returns CDR1 LNHDA and CDR2 SQIVND (reference sequence). The CDR3 is 17 amino acids. The CDR3 DNA sequence: TGTGCCAGTAGTAGAGGGACTAGCGGGGCCTCCTACAATGAGCAGTTCTTC. Encoded protein: CASSRGTSGASYNEQFF. Filled out from reference TRBV19 and TRBJ2-1, the complete variable domain reads DGGITQSPKYLFRKEGQNVTLSCEQNLNHDAMYWYRQDPGQGLRLIYYSQIVNDFQKGDIAEGYSVSREKKESFPLTVTSAQKNPTAFYLCASSRGTSGASYNEQFFGPGTRLTVL.

V usage is TRBV30 and J usage is TRBJ1-4; unclear D gene. The CDR3 loop spans 17 amino acids. Germline loops: CDR1 GTSNPN, CDR2 SVGIG (reference sequence). Trimming took off 3 bases at V and 2 bases at J, with 19 bases between the two ends. CDR3 amino acids: CAWSPRARRSTNEKLFF. Here the CDR3 DNA reads TGTGCCTGGAGCCCGAGGGCTCGCAGGAGTACTAATGAAAAACTGTTTTTT.

The genes are TRBV11-3 and TRBJ2-7; a weak D match, TRBD2 (5 bases). CDR3 size: 12 residues. The germline V gene encodes CDR1 SGHNT and CDR2 YENEEA. Trimming left V 5 bases short and J 7 bases short, with 12 bases between. The CDR3 region is CASSTGLGEQYF. The CDR3, as DNA: TGTGCCAGCAGCACCGGACTTGGTGAGCAGTACTTC.

The J gene is TRBJ2-2, the V gene TRBV10-1; maybe TRBD1 (6 bases). This CDR3 spans 16 amino acids. Germline V CDR1 and CDR2: WNHNN, SYGVQD (reference sequence). Trimming left V 6 bases short and J 0 bases short, with 14 bases between. The CDR3 sequence is CASSVTGTPNTGELFF. As DNA, the CDR3 is TGCGCCAGCAGCGTAACCGGGACACCGAACACCGGGGAGCTGTTTTTT.

This chain's CDR3 is CASSLLSTGVFTSGNTIYF. The CDR3 DNA is TGTGCCAGCAGCCTTCTCTCGACAGGGGTTTTCACGTCCGGAAACACCATATATTTT. The chain combines TRBV5-4 with TRBJ1-3; 8 positions match TRBD1. The V gene's germline CDR1 is SGHNT and CDR2 YYREEE (reference sequence). Germline trimming cut 4 bases from V and 4 bases from J; bases unmatched to any gene: 19. This CDR3 has 19 amino acids.

The V gene is TRBV6-1, the J gene TRBJ1-5; the D gene is possibly TRBD1 (5 bases). Between the trimmed V and J ends, which lost 2 bases and 2 bases, there was a span of 10 bases. This CDR3 has 15 amino acids. Germline V lookup: CDR1 MNHNS, CDR2 SASEGT. CDR3 in amino acids: CASSETGVGNQPQHF. CDR3 DNA: TGTGCCAGCAGTGAAACGGGGGTTGGCAATCAGCCCCAGCATTTT.

The chain has TRBV5-5 and TRBJ2-1; 11 bases fit TRBD2. The CDR3 extends over 15 amino acids. V lost 5 bases, J lost 4 bases, and 5 bases stayed unmatched. Germline V CDR1 and CDR2: SGHKS, YYEKEE (reference sequence). The CDR3 DNA is TGTGCCAGCAGTTGGGGACTAGCGGATTACAATGAGCAGTTCTTC. It encodes CASSWGLADYNEQFF.

The chain combines TRBV7-8 with TRBJ2-2; 11 positions agree with TRBD2. The CDR3 has 17 amino acids. Germline V CDR1 and CDR2: SGHVS, FQNEAQ. The V gene end was trimmed by 5 bases and the J gene end by 5 bases; junction bases not matched to a gene: 10. CDR3 residues: CASSQTSGTTITGELFF. In DNA, the CDR3 is TGTGCCAGCAGCCAGACTAGCGGGACAACGATAACCGGGGAGCTGTTTTTT.

This clone occurred once. V and J are TRBV7-2 and TRBJ2-5; TRBD1 aligns across 7 bases. Germline V lookup: CDR1 SGHTA, CDR2 FQGNSA. V was pared by 1 base and J by 1 base, with 3 bases of the junction left unmatched. There are 15 residues in the CDR3. CDR3 in DNA: TGTGCCAGCAGCTTAGTTGGACAGGCCCAAGAGACCCAGTACTTC. Protein: CASSLVGQAQETQYF.

This chain uses TRBV29-1 with TRBJ2-1; TRBD2 agrees at 10 bases. With V trimmed by 6 bases and J by 0 bases, 5 bases remained unmatched. Germline loops: CDR1 SQVTM, CDR2 ANQGSEA. The length of the CDR3 is 15 residues. CDR3 residues: CSVLPSGSSYNEQFF. Here the CDR3 DNA reads TGCAGCGTCCTCCCTAGCGGGAGCTCCTACAATGAGCAGTTCTTC.

This clone showed up just a few times. The CDR3 protein is CASSPTSASYEQYF. Here the CDR3 DNA reads TGTGCCAGCAGCCCAACTAGTGCCTCCTACGAGCAGTACTTC. The chain employs TRBV7-2 and TRBJ2-7, with D tentatively TRBD2 (5 bases). The V and J ends lost 5 bases and 0 bases respectively, with 11 bases between them. CDR3 length equals 14 residues. The germline gives CDR1 SGHTA, CDR2 FQGNSA.

This chain uses TRBV29-1 with TRBJ1-1; TRBD1 might be the D (6 bases). The CDR3 loop spans 11 amino acids. V dropped 5 bases and J dropped 6 bases, with 10 bases sitting between them. Germline V gene data show CDR1 as SQVTM and CDR2 as ANQGSEA. In DNA, the CDR3 is TGCAGCGTTTTTAGGGGGTCTGAAGCTTTCTTT. This translates into CSVFRGSEAFF.

The rearrangement joins TRBV27 to TRBJ2-1; D is unclear. Trimming took 2 bases from V and 0 from J, leaving 14 bases between them. Germline lookup yields CDR1 MNHEY and CDR2 SMNVEV (reference sequence). This CDR3 is built from 17 residues. The CDR3 protein is CASSLDPAGSSYNEQFF. The CDR3 DNA follows: TGTGCCAGCAGTTTAGACCCGGCAGGAAGCTCCTACAATGAGCAGTTCTTC.

The chain's CDR3 is CASSGGSITDTQYF. The CDR3, as DNA: TGCGCCAGCAGTGGCGGGAGCATCACAGATACGCAGTATTTT. V usage is TRBV10-1 and J usage is TRBJ2-3; 7 nucleotides match TRBD2. V shed 4 bases and J 2 bases; nucleotides not matched to a gene: 3. The germline CDR1 and CDR2 sequences are WNHNN and SYGVQD (reference sequence). The CDR3 consists of 14 residues.

J is TRBJ2-6 and V is TRBV7-9; 8 bases are shared with TRBD1. Trimming removed 5 bases from V and 0 bases from J; junction bases left unmatched: 12. The CDR3 spans 19 residues. Per germline, CDR1 SEHNR and CDR2 FQNEAQ (reference sequence). CDR3 region: CASSTRRDRYSSGANVLTF. CDR3 DNA sequence: TGTGCCAGCAGCACGAGAAGGGACAGGTATTCCTCTGGGGCCAACGTCCTGACTTTC. Based on the CDR3 plus reference TRBV7-9 and TRBJ2-6, the full variable domain is DTGVSQNPRHKITKRGQNVTFRCDPISEHNRLYWYRQTLGQGPEFLTYFQNEAQLEKSRLLSDRFSAERPKGSFSTLEIQRTEQGDSAMYLCASSTRRDRYSSGANVLTFGAGSRLTVL.

The chain joins TRBV7-9 to TRBJ2-2; 12 bases line up with TRBD2. The CDR3 covers 16 residues. Germline loops: CDR1 SEHNR, CDR2 FQNEAQ (reference sequence). The trim removed 5 bases at V and 7 bases at J, leaving 8 bases unmatched. CDR3 DNA sequence: TGTGCCAGCAGCGAGACTAGCGGGAGCTCCGGCGGGGAGCTGTTTTTT. Its translation is CASSETSGSSGGELFF.

The V gene is TRBV6-4, the J gene TRBJ1-1, with TRBD1 matching 7 bases. Germline V CDR1 and CDR2: MRHNA, SNTAGT. Trimming cost V 0 bases and J 5 bases; bases outside gene matches: 15. This CDR3 has 18 amino acids. The CDR3 spells CASSDSMRDSRRKTEAFF. The CDR3 coding sequence is TGTGCCAGCAGTGACTCGATGAGGGACAGTAGAAGGAAGACTGAAGCTTTCTTT.

The chain employs TRBV19 and TRBJ1-1; tentatively, D is TRBD1 (6 bases). CDR3 length: 14 residues. V gave up 10 bases and J gave up 0 bases, with 15 bases separating them. The germline CDR1 and CDR2 sequences are LNHDA and SQIVND (reference sequence). CDR3 in DNA: TGTGCCATTATCACGGGACAAATGAACACTGAAGCTTTCTTT. Translation gives CAIITGQMNTEAFF.

This clone was seen a few times. J is TRBJ2-7 and V is TRBV27, with 8 positions matching TRBD1. Germline V CDR1 and CDR2: MNHEY, SMNVEV (reference sequence). This CDR3 spans 16 amino acids. V was clipped by 4 bases and J by 0 bases; unmatched bases: 8. For the CDR3, the DNA is TGTGCCAGCAGTTATCGCGCGACAGGGGACTCCTACGAGCAGTACTTC. As protein: CASSYRATGDSYEQYF.